This T cell receptor beta chain appears in the sequencing data of a study of T cell changes during pregnancy in multiple sclerosis. Germline V gene sequence: CDR1 SGHRS, CDR2 YFSETQ. The CDR3 contains 15 residues. V shed 1 base and J shed 3 bases, with 14 bases lying between them. The data were produced by immunoSEQ multiplex PCR, yet TCRdb's version contains in-frame clones alone and is incomplete. This sample has tens of thousands of clones; about nine tenths occur once, and the top ten carry roughly 0.7%. This chain links TRBV5-1 with TRBJ2-7, with D perhaps TRBD1 (6 bases). The sequencing here drew on peripheral blood, taken in the third trimester of pregnancy. This clonotype originated in a female donor in good health, enrolled as a control in a pregnancy study. CDR3 amino acids: CASSLLTGDFYEQYF. The DNA of the CDR3 is TGCGCCAGCAGCTTGTTGACAGGCGACTTCTACGAGCAGTACTTC.